This T cell receptor beta chain was identified during a study of molecular identifiers for immune sequencing clone quantification. Study conclusions and caveats: Because of identical TCR molecules sharing a barcode, sizes of highly expanded clones could be underestimated.

In this sample, this clonotype turned up a few times. The target antigen is unknown. In germline, CDR1 is SEHNR, CDR2 FQNEAQ (reference sequence). This CDR3 is 16 amino acids long. Unmatched junction bases numbered 10, after V lost 5 bases and J lost 3 bases. TCRdb called the PCR reads again in MiXCR, with one record for every CDR3 protein. The table lists around 470,000 distinct CDR3 sequences, around 23% of them singletons. The sequenced sample consisted of naive CD8+ T cells from blood, with Jurkat cell RNA spiked in. Regarding subset: FACS-sorted CD8+CD4-CCR7+CD45RA+ naive T cells. The TCR originated in a human donor in good health. Some libraries in this study had Jurkat cell RNA spiked in. The chain combines TRBV7-9 with TRBJ2-1; 7 positions match TRBD1. CDR3 DNA: TGTGCCAGCAGCCCCCCAGGGACAGTTAACTACAATGAGCAGTTCTTC. It codes for CASSPPGTVNYNEQFF.